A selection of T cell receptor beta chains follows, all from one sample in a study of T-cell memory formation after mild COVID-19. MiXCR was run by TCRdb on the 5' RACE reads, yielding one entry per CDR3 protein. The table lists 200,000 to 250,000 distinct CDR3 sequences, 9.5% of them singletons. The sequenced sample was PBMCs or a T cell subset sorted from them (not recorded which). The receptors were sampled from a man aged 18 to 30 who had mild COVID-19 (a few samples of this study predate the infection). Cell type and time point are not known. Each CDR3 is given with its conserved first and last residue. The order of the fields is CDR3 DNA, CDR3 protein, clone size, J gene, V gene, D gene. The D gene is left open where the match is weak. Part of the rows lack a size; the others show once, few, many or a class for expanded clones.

CDR3 DNA: TGTGCCAGCACTGCTGCGGTTTCCTACGAGCAGTACTTC
CDR3 protein: CASTAAVSYEQYF
clone size: .
J gene: TRBJ2-7
V gene: TRBV12-3/TRBV12-4
D gene: .

CDR3 DNA: TGTGCAACGGCCCTAGATAGGGACGGAGGAAGCCAAGGAAATCTCATCTTT
CDR3 protein: CATALDRDGGSQGNLIF
clone size: .
J gene: TRBJ1-1
V gene: TRBV7-2
D gene: .

CDR3 DNA: TGCGCCAGCAGCCAAGTCGTCAATCAGCCCCAGCATTTT
CDR3 protein: CASSQVVNQPQHF
clone size: few
J gene: TRBJ1-5
V gene: TRBV4-3
D gene: .

CDR3 DNA: TGTGCCAGCAGCTTATTCACTGAAGCTTTCTTT
CDR3 protein: CASSLFTEAFF
clone size: few
J gene: TRBJ1-1
V gene: TRBV7-8
D gene: .

CDR3 DNA: TGTGCCAGCAGCTTTGGCGGGACAGGGGCATCACCCCTCCACTTT
CDR3 protein: CASSFGGTGASPLHF
clone size: .
J gene: TRBJ1-6
V gene: TRBV7-2
D gene: TRBD1

CDR3 DNA: TGTGCCAGCAGCCTCGGGACAGGGGAGAGAGCGAAGTTCTTC
CDR3 protein: CASSLGTGERAKFF
clone size: .
J gene: TRBJ2-1
V gene: TRBV7-9
D gene: TRBD1

CDR3 DNA: TGTGCCAGCAGCTTTTTCAAGACCCAGTACTTC
CDR3 protein: CASSFFKTQYF
clone size: once
J gene: TRBJ2-5
V gene: TRBV7-2
D gene: .

CDR3 DNA: TGTGCCAGCAGAGATCAAGGGGAGACCCAGTACTTC
CDR3 protein: CASRDQGETQYF
clone size: .
J gene: TRBJ2-5
V gene: TRBV2
D gene: .

CDR3 DNA: TGTGCCAGCAGCCCCTACCGGGACAGGGGGCGGCATGAGCAGTTCTTC
CDR3 protein: CASSPYRDRGRHEQFF
clone size: few
J gene: TRBJ2-1
V gene: TRBV7-3
D gene: TRBD1

CDR3 DNA: TGTGCCAGCAGACCCGGACCAGCGGGCTCCCACGAGCAGTACTTC
CDR3 protein: CASRPGPAGSHEQYF
clone size: few
J gene: TRBJ2-7
V gene: TRBV6-6
D gene: .

CDR3 DNA: TGTGCCAGCAGGACAGGGTTTTCACCCCTCCACTTT
CDR3 protein: CASRTGFSPLHF
clone size: few
J gene: TRBJ1-6
V gene: TRBV3-1
D gene: TRBD1

CDR3 DNA: TGCGCCAGCAGCTTGTCCGCCTCCACAGATACGCAGTATTTT
CDR3 protein: CASSLSASTDTQYF
clone size: many
J gene: TRBJ2-3
V gene: TRBV5-1
D gene: .

CDR3 DNA: TGTGCCACCAGCAGCTGGGGGGCAGATGAGCAGTTCTTC
CDR3 protein: CATSSWGADEQFF
clone size: .
J gene: TRBJ2-1
V gene: TRBV15
D gene: .

CDR3 DNA: TGCGCCAGCAGCTTGGGCCACGCGCGGGGGAGCACAGATACGCAGTATTTT
CDR3 protein: CASSLGHARGSTDTQYF
clone size: .
J gene: TRBJ2-3
V gene: TRBV5-1
D gene: TRBD2

CDR3 DNA: TGTGCCAGCAGCTTCAGGCCGGGAGGAGAGACCCAGTACTTC
CDR3 protein: CASSFRPGGETQYF
clone size: few
J gene: TRBJ2-5
V gene: TRBV7-3
D gene: TRBD2

CDR3 DNA: TGTGCCAGCAGCGTAGATGGGGGGGACATTCAGTACTTC
CDR3 protein: CASSVDGGDIQYF
clone size: .
J gene: TRBJ2-4
V gene: TRBV9
D gene: TRBD2

CDR3 DNA: TGCAGTGCTGGGTATAGCAATCAGCCCCAGCATTTT
CDR3 protein: CSAGYSNQPQHF
clone size: many
J gene: TRBJ1-5
V gene: TRBV20-1
D gene: .

CDR3 DNA: TGTGCCAGCAGTCCTGATACCAACTATGGCTACACCTTC
CDR3 protein: CASSPDTNYGYTF
clone size: many
J gene: TRBJ1-2
V gene: TRBV12-3/TRBV12-4
D gene: .

CDR3 DNA: TGTGCCAGCAGCCGCACCCAGGGGTTGACTGAAGCTTTCTTT
CDR3 protein: CASSRTQGLTEAFF
clone size: few
J gene: TRBJ1-1
V gene: TRBV3-1
D gene: .

CDR3 DNA: TGCGCCAGCAGCCAAGATCACCCAGATCAGCCCCAGCATTTT
CDR3 protein: CASSQDHPDQPQHF
clone size: few
J gene: TRBJ1-5
V gene: TRBV4-3
D gene: .

CDR3 DNA: TGTGCCAGCAGCCTGGGACAGGGAAGTTTTGATGAGCAGTTCTTC
CDR3 protein: CASSLGQGSFDEQFF
clone size: .
J gene: TRBJ2-1
V gene: TRBV11-1
D gene: TRBD1

CDR3 DNA: TGTGCCATCAGTGAGTCGTACGGCACAGATACGCAGTATTTT
CDR3 protein: CAISESYGTDTQYF
clone size: few
J gene: TRBJ2-3
V gene: TRBV10-3
D gene: .

CDR3 DNA: TGTGCCAGCATCGAGAAGGGTCAAGCTAACTATGGCTACACCTTC
CDR3 protein: CASIEKGQANYGYTF
clone size: .
J gene: TRBJ1-2
V gene: TRBV21-1
D gene: .

CDR3 DNA: TGTGCCAGCTCACCACGCGCGCAGGGTGGGGAGACCCAGTACTTC
CDR3 protein: CASSPRAQGGETQYF
clone size: many
J gene: TRBJ2-5
V gene: TRBV18
D gene: .

CDR3 DNA: TGCAGCGTTGAAGACCCCCTTGTGGAACAAGAGACCCAGTACTTC
CDR3 protein: CSVEDPLVEQETQYF
clone size: many
J gene: TRBJ2-5
V gene: TRBV29-1
D gene: .

CDR3 DNA: TGCGCCAGCGGGGGACAGGGGACCACAGATACGCAGTATTTT
CDR3 protein: CASGGQGTTDTQYF
clone size: few
J gene: TRBJ2-3
V gene: TRBV5-1
D gene: TRBD1